This TCR beta chain was captured by sequencing in a study of shared clonotypes between healthy human individuals. The overall study: Three plates were used per donor for CD4 naive, three for CD4 memory, two for CD8 naive and one for CD8 memory.

General observations from the study: Only blood underwent sampling, and tissue repertoires likely differ.

Genomic DNA from each subset was divided evenly over several immunoSEQ plates. Per the authors' pipeline: Junction-only immunoSEQ data arrived without quality scores, meaning filtering differed. This table comes from immunoSEQ multiplex PCR, and its TCRdb copy is limited to in-frame clones, with some not included. V and J calls and clone size are copied from that table; D and trimming were computed from the DNA. The data show about 2.4 million clones, approximately 94% seen once. A word on this clone: Its specificity is not known.

Unmatched junction bases numbered 4, after V lost 1 base and J lost 4 bases. The CDR3 is made up of 17 amino acids. Germline CDR1 reads LGHNA; CDR2 reads YSLEER. The source is a man between 18 and 35 years old in good health. Some clones in this sample may be carry-over from other donors' samples. The chain employs TRBV4-3 and TRBJ2-3; 14 nucleotides line up with TRBD2. Source material: naive CD4+ T cells from PBMCs. The subset was: CD45RA+ positively selected. CDR3 bases: TGCGCCAGCAGCCAAGGGGGACTAGCGGGAGCCGCAGATACGCAGTATTTT. Translation: CASSQGGLAGAADTQYF.